This T cell receptor (beta chain) was sequenced during a study of response to subunit inactivated influenza vaccine. Study-level points and caveats: Authors suggested each seasonal flu vaccination may recruit only limited numbers of new T cells.

This clonotype was counted ten times or more. The antigen remains unidentified. An end of the junction differs from the germline gene, which may be a read error. TCRdb called the RT-PCR reads again in MiXCR, with one record for every CDR3 protein. Here the sample spans under 750,000 distinct CDR3 sequences, 12% being singletons. This CDR3 spans 14 amino acids. Germline CDR1 and CDR2: SGHRS and YFSETQ. The starting material was PBMCs from blood, obtained on the day of vaccination. The clonotype was recovered from a man aged 50 to 60 who received an inactivated influenza vaccine. The J gene is TRBJ1-1, the V gene TRBV5-1; 9 bases are shared with TRBD1. The CDR3 protein is CASSLDRGNTEAFF. The CDR3 DNA is TGTGCCAGCAGCTTGGACAGGGGGAACACTGAAGCTTTCTTT.